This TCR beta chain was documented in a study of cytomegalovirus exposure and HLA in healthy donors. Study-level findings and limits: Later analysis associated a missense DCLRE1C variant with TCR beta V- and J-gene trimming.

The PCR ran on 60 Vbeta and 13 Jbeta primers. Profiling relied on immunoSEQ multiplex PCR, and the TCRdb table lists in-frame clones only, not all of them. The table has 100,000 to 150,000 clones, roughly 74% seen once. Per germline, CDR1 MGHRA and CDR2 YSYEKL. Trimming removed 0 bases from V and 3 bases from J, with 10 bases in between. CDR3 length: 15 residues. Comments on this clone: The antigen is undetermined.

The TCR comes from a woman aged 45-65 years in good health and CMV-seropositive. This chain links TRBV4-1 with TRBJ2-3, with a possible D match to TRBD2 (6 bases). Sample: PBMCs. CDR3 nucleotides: TGCGCCAGCAGCCAAGACCAGCGGGTGACAGATACGCAGTATTTT. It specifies CASSQDQRVTDTQYF.